This T cell receptor (beta chain) appears in the sequencing data of a study of cytomegalovirus exposure and HLA in healthy donors. Overall study results and limits: A list of 150 or so TCR beta chains associated with cytomegalovirus was given.

Germline CDR1 and CDR2: SGDLS and YYNGEE. The CDR3 consists of 15 residues. The trim removed 2 bases at V and 7 bases at J, leaving 10 bases unmatched. The PCR made use of 60 Vbeta and 13 Jbeta primers. Some clones are missing from TCRdb's copy, which holds only in-frame ones; the method was immunoSEQ multiplex PCR. Among about 160,000 clones, 80% to 90% were seen once, and the ten largest hold approximately 13%. Note on this clone: What it recognizes is unknown.

This receptor was obtained from a woman aged 45 to 65 in good health and CMV-seronegative. Specimen: PBMCs. The V gene is TRBV9, the J gene TRBJ1-2; 8 bases align to TRBD1. The CDR3 DNA sequence: TGTGCCAGCAGCGTGGGACAGGACTCGCTTAGTGGCTACACCTTC. Translating gives CASSVGQDSLSGYTF.